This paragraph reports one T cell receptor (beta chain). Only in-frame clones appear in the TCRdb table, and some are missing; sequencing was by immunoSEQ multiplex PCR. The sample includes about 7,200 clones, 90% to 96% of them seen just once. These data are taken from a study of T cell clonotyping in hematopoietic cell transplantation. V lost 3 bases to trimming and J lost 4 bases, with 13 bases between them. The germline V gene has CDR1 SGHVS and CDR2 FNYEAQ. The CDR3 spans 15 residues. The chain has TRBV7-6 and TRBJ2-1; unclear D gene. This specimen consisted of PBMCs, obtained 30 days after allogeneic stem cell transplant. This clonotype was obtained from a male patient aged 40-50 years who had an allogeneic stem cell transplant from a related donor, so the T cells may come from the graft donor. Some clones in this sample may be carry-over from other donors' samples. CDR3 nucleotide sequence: TGTGCCAGCAGCTTGGCCGGCGGAACGTACAATGAGCAGTTCTTC. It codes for CASSLAGGTYNEQFF.